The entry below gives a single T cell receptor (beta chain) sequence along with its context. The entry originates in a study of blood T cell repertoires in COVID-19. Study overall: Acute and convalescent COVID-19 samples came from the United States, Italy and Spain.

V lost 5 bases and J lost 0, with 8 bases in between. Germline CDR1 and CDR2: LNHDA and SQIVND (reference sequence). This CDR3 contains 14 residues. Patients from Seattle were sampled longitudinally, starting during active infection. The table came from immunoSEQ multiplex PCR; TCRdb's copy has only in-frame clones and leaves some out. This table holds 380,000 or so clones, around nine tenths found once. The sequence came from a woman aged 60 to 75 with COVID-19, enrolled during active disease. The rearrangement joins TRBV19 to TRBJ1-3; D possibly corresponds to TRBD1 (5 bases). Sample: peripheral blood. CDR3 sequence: CASSPTVSGNTIYF. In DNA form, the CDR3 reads TGTGCCAGTAGTCCGACAGTCTCTGGAAACACCATATATTTT. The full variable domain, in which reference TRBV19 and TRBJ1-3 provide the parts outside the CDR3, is DGGITQSPKYLFRKEGQNVTLSCEQNLNHDAMYWYRQDPGQGLRLIYYSQIVNDFQKGDIAEGYSVSREKKESFPLTVTSAQKNPTAFYLCASSPTVSGNTIYFGEGSWLTVV.